A selection of T cell receptor beta chains follows, all from one sample in a study of blood T cells in healthy people across ages. Using its own MiXCR run on the 5' RACE reads, TCRdb lists one record per CDR3 protein. This sample has under 1,000,000 distinct CDR3 sequences; 36% occur once, and the top ten carry 13%. Sequencing was done on a sample of blood. The receptors were sampled from a man aged 18 to 35 in good health. The conserved cysteine and the conserved F or W are not part of the CDR3 here. The order of the fields is V gene, clone size, CDR3 protein. Clone sizes are given selectively: once, few, many, or a class where the clone is expanded.

TRBV7-2	once	ASSLVSRVEDTQY
TRBV7-2	-	ASSLAGLAGGGYQETQY
TRBV20-1	-	SARGIFEPGANEKLF
TRBV5-1	-	ASSLPGKGQETQY
TRBV6-4	few	ASSDSTGAGELF
TRBV10-3	-	AISARGEETQY
TRBV7-2	once	ASSLVFAGFSTDTQY
TRBV20-1	-	SARGLSGVNYEQY
TRBV3-1	-	ASSPLPGQGGLMNTEAF
TRBV20-1	few	SARSGLAGGLSYEQY
TRBV4-3	-	AGSQDRAFDTEAF
TRBV6-2/TRBV6-3	-	ASSYSRDQPQF
TRBV30	-	AWSVLGNTGELF
TRBV7-9	few	ASSLALGQLNSPLH
TRBV5-1	-	ASSLEWGELF
TRBV20-1	-	SARSIGQETQY
TRBV3-1	once	ASSQATGTISYNEQY
TRBV10-3	-	AISDAGQGGNEQY
TRBV7-9	-	ASSSSGGARYNEQY
TRBV12-5	few	ASGSPTKQF
TRBV30	-	AWSRGTGREAF
TRBV4-3	many	ASSQDSRGYEQY
TRBV7-2	-	ASSLGQGARFYGYT
TRBV15	-	ATSRGPAIQY
TRBV9	-	ASSVGGLARNIQY
TRBV7-2	few	ASSVGTGGVYGYT
TRBV27	few	ASSSADRGPHQPQH
TRBV14	many	ASSLRSGDYGYT
TRBV9	few	ASSRGDGLAKNILY
TRBV4-3	many	ASSQESPDTQY
TRBV3-1	-	ASSQELWSGGRSDTQY
TRBV12-3/TRBV12-4	-	ASSDSREDEAY
TRBV20-1	-	SARQAQETQY
TRBV12-3/TRBV12-4	few	ASILGTGTPTEAF
TRBV29-1	many	SVEVLLRQF
TRBV7-2	-	ASSPAGSPYNKQF
TRBV20-1	many	SARAETYGYT
TRBV7-2	-	ASSGARGVQY
TRBV7-2	-	ASSFSGQMRGTQY
TRBV6-5	many	ASSSHDTPNYGYT
TRBV2	-	ASSEATGGNQPQH
TRBV20-1	-	SARGVTTNTEAF
TRBV29-1	-	SVEGTGVSGELL
TRBV3-1	few	ASSLNRGDTQY
TRBV18	-	ASSPGPQGGSYNEQF
TRBV9	-	ASSGGNHYNEQF
TRBV29-1	few	SVAGTGNNEQF
TRBV7-9	few	ASSPGGAHYGYT
TRBV10-3	few	AISDLMNTEAF
TRBV12-3/TRBV12-4	-	ASSLQGESADTQY
TRBV7-9	-	ASSFLTSGADTQY
TRBV20-1	-	SALSRMGYSYT
TRBV7-2	-	ASSPQTGPGYEQY
TRBV3-1	-	ASSQRGTQY
TRBV6-6	-	ASSSRGEGASYEQY
TRBV12-3/TRBV12-4	once	ASRLITDMQY
TRBV7-3	few	ASSPGTGGGTDTQY